Listed below are T cell receptor beta chains from one sample, sequenced in a study of CD8 T cells in ankylosing spondylitis. TCRdb analysed the 5' RACE reads with MiXCR anew, one entry per CDR3 protein. The sample holds 250,000 or so distinct CDR3 sequences, about 24% seen once. Input material: blood, either unsorted or a sorted T cell fraction (not recorded which). These receptor sequences come from a male donor with ankylosing spondylitis or in good health (not recorded which). The CDR3 runs from the conserved cysteine through the conserved F or W. Fields, in order: J gene, V gene, clone size, CDR3 protein. A clone size is listed for some rows: how often the clone was seen (once, few, many), or a class if it is expanded.

>TRBJ2-1|TRBV29-1|many
CSVGGQGGEQFF
>TRBJ2-7|TRBV10-3|NA
CAIRTGTGTYEQYF
>TRBJ2-6|TRBV3-1|few
CASSQINPSGANVLTF
>TRBJ2-5|TRBV29-1|few
CSVERGGQETQYF
>TRBJ2-1|TRBV29-1|many
CSARDSLYNEQFF
>TRBJ1-1|TRBV12-3/TRBV12-4|few
CASSWGGNTEAFF
>TRBJ2-2|TRBV20-1|NA
CSASNPNTGELFF
>TRBJ2-1|TRBV10-1|few
CASSLRLGRQFF
>TRBJ1-5|TRBV5-6|few
CASSLRYSNQPQHF
>TRBJ2-7|TRBV29-1|many
CSVIIVGPSSYEQYF
>TRBJ2-5|TRBV10-1|few
CASSDWGAGTSGDQETQYF
>TRBJ2-7|TRBV20-1|NA
CSASSRNSYEQYF
>TRBJ2-7|TRBV27|NA
CASSPPGGYEQYF
>TRBJ1-5|TRBV2|NA
CASSDWQGQPQHF
>TRBJ2-4|TRBV7-2|NA
CASSLAEYF
>TRBJ1-2|TRBV7-9|once
CASSRDLGRIYGYTF
>TRBJ2-7|TRBV7-8|many
CASRYRDTTYEQYF
>TRBJ2-7|TRBV20-1|few
CSAAGLAASWYF
>TRBJ2-3|TRBV20-1|NA
CSARDPLAPPDTQYF
>TRBJ2-2|TRBV12-3/TRBV12-4|many
CASSRGQGVTGELFF
>TRBJ1-2|TRBV12-3/TRBV12-4|few
CASSLDRGWYGYTF
>TRBJ1-6|TRBV20-1|many
CSAIWAASSYNSPLHF
>TRBJ2-7|TRBV28|NA
CASRTGGLYEQYF
>TRBJ2-5|TRBV25-1|many
CASTRGQGLSETQYF
>TRBJ1-6|TRBV12-3/TRBV12-4|many
CASSLPGMNSPLHF
>TRBJ2-7|TRBV15|NA
CATSRDGRAYEQYF
>TRBJ2-5|TRBV20-1|many
CSAPRSGLKQETQYF
>TRBJ2-1|TRBV2|NA
CASRGLAGGNYNEQFF
>TRBJ2-5|TRBV10-2|few
CASSEMGGGGTQYF
>TRBJ2-5|TRBV7-6|NA
CASSLEASQETQYF
>TRBJ2-3|TRBV20-1|few
CSEIRTGSRTDTQYF
>TRBJ1-4|TRBV20-1|NA
CRGIGRRGEKLFF
>TRBJ2-3|TRBV12-3/TRBV12-4|many
CASGRDRGEDTQYF
>TRBJ2-3|TRBV20-1|few
CSANGLAGGPDTQYF
>TRBJ2-3|TRBV12-3/TRBV12-4|many
CASSLRDSSTDTQYF